These 23 T cell receptor beta chains were sequenced from one sample in a study of T cell responses to AZD1222 COVID-19 vaccine. TCRdb keeps only in-frame clones here, not all; method: immunoSEQ multiplex PCR. Of more than 150,000 clones listed, about nine tenths are singletons. Here the sequenced sample was peripheral blood, taken on day 0 of AZD1222 vaccination. The receptors derive from an adult in good health.

J is TRBJ2-1 and V is TRBV27, with D possibly being TRBD2 (6 bases). CDR1 is MNHEY and CDR2 is SMNVEV in the germline V gene (reference sequence). The CDR3 runs to 14 residues. Trimming removed 6 bases at V and 4 bases at J, with 13 bases between. CDR3 DNA sequence: TGTGCCAGCAGCCGCGGGACCGATTACAATGAGCAGTTCTTC. Its protein is CASSRGTDYNEQFF.

The chain carries TRBV3-1 (or the pseudogene TRBV3-2) and TRBJ2-4; 7 nucleotides agree with TRBD2. The length of the CDR3 is 16 residues. Unmatched junction bases numbered 7, after V lost 4 bases and J lost 1 base. From germline, CDR1 is LGHDT and CDR2 YNNKEL (reference sequence). The CDR3 DNA sequence: TGTGCCAGCAGCCTTGGGACTACTCGGGCCAAAAACATTCAGTACTTC. Translation: CASSLGTTRAKNIQYF.

V is TRBV28 and J is TRBJ1-2; no reliable D call. Germline V gene lookup returns CDR1 MDHEN and CDR2 SYDVKM. This CDR3 is built from 13 residues. V shed 1 base and J shed 2 bases, with 5 bases lying between them. CDR3 sequence: CASSLSGNYGYTF. CDR3 in DNA: TGTGCCAGCAGTTTATCTGGAAACTATGGCTACACCTTC.

The rearrangement joins TRBV11-3 to TRBJ2-1; D may be TRBD1 or TRBD2 (5 bases each). V lost 4 bases and J 7 bases, leaving 14 bases between the germline ends. Germline CDR1 reads SGHNT; CDR2 reads YENEEA. The CDR3 consists of 14 residues. The CDR3, as DNA: TGTGCCAGCAGCTCCCGGGACCATCAGAATGAGCAGTTCTTC. Translating it yields CASSSRDHQNEQFF.

The chain joins TRBV5-1 to TRBJ2-5, with TRBD1 identical over 8 bases. Germline values: CDR1 SGHRS, CDR2 YFSETQ. The CDR3 consists of 14 residues. The junction had 7 bases not matched to a gene; V was cut back by 4 bases and J by 5 bases. CDR3 sequence: CASSPPRGLETQYF. CDR3 in DNA: TGCGCCAGCAGCCCCCCCAGGGGGCTGGAGACCCAGTACTTC. Full variable domain (rest looked up from reference TRBV5-1 and TRBJ2-5): KAGVTQTPRYLIKTRGQQVTLSCSPISGHRSVSWYQQTPGQGLQFLFEYFSETQRNKGNFPGRFSGRQFSNSRSEMNVSTLELGDSALYLCASSPPRGLETQYFGPGTRLLVL.

The chain recombines TRBV5-6 with TRBJ2-7; D gene unclear. This CDR3 has 12 amino acids. The V gene's germline CDR1 is SGHDT and CDR2 YYEEEE. Trimming removed 0 bases at V and 3 bases at J, with 4 bases between. The DNA for the CDR3 is TGTGCCAGCAGCTTGGGGGACTACGAGCAGTACTTC. Residues: CASSLGDYEQYF.

In the case of this clone: One end of the junction is discordant with germline, which a read error may explain. The J gene is TRBJ2-1, the V gene TRBV12-3 or TRBV12-4; 10 bases fit TRBD2. The CDR3 is made up of 12 amino acids. CDR3 protein: CASSLLLAGPVF. The CDR3 bases are TGTGCCAGCAGCCTCCTACTAGCGGGGCCCGTCTTC.

The chain employs TRBV11-1 and TRBJ1-1; D is perhaps TRBD1 (5 bases). The CDR3 runs to 13 residues. The V and J ends lost 5 bases and 1 base respectively, with 8 bases between them. The V gene's germline CDR1 is SGHAT and CDR2 FQDESV (reference sequence). CDR3 nucleotides: TGTGCCAGCAGCCGCGACAGGAACACTGAAGCTTTCTTT. This sequence encodes CASSRDRNTEAFF. The whole variable domain, filled in from reference TRBV11-1 and TRBJ1-1, reads EAEVAQSPRYKITEKSQAVAFWCDPISGHATLYWYRQILGQGPELLVQFQDESVVDDSQLPKDRFSAERLKGVDSTLKIQPAELGDSAMYLCASSRDRNTEAFFGQGTRLTVV.

This clone has only a few counts. The chain carries TRBV6-5 and TRBJ2-7; 8 bases align to TRBD1. V was pared by 4 bases and J by 3 bases, with 11 bases of the junction left unmatched. The germline V gene has CDR1 MNHEY and CDR2 SVGAGI. The CDR3 totals 16 residues. CDR3 nucleotide sequence: TGTGCCAGCAGTTCCAGGGGGCGAATCTCTATCTACGAGCAGTACTTC. Protein product: CASSSRGRISIYEQYF.

CDR3 DNA: TGTGCCAGCAGTTATAGCGGAGAAGAGACCCAGTACTTC. It codes for CASSYSGEETQYF. The chain links TRBV7-9 to TRBJ2-5; tentative D call: TRBD2 (6 bases). V was clipped by 6 bases and J by 3 bases, with 11 bases between them. Germline CDR1 and CDR2: SEHNR and FQNEAQ (reference sequence). The CDR3 sequence is 13 residues long.

The chain is built from TRBV7-2 and TRBJ1-5; no reliable D call. CDR1 SGHTA and CDR2 FQGNSA come from the germline V gene. The CDR3 is 13 amino acids. V was shortened by 3 bases and J by 7 bases, with 10 bases between the two germline ends. CDR3 nucleotide sequence: TGTGCCAGCAGCTTGATGGCAGCCCAGCCCCAGCATTTT. This sequence encodes CASSLMAAQPQHF.

The chain carries TRBV6-2 or TRBV6-3 and TRBJ1-5; D is unclear. This CDR3 spans 14 amino acids. With 2 bases removed from V and 5 bases from J, the gap between germline ends came to 10 bases. Germline CDR1 reads MNHEY; CDR2 reads SVGEGT. CDR3 coding DNA: TGTGCCAGCAGTTACCCGGGTTTTTATCAGCCCCAGCATTTT. Its protein is CASSYPGFYQPQHF.

The gene calls are TRBV7-9 and TRBJ2-7; D is unclear. V lost 1 base and J lost 6, with 13 bases in between. Germline V gene data show CDR1 as SEHNR and CDR2 as FQNEAQ (reference sequence). CDR3 size: 14 residues. Written as DNA, the CDR3 is TGTGCCAGCAGCTTAGTTGCGTTATTGGGCGAGCAGTACTTC. This codes for CASSLVALLGEQYF.

The chain employs TRBV20-1 and TRBJ1-4; the D is unclear. The CDR3 sequence is 15 residues long. Trimming shortened V by 3 bases and J by 7 bases, and 18 bases separated the two germline ends. Germline V CDR1 and CDR2: DFQATT, SNEGSKA (reference sequence). CDR3: CSASPSPAKAEKLFF. The CDR3 nucleotides read TGCAGTGCTAGTCCTTCCCCAGCAAAGGCTGAAAAACTGTTTTTT.

The genes are TRBV7-9 and TRBJ1-1; D is ambiguous. V was clipped by 2 bases and J by 4 bases, with 17 bases between them. The CDR3 loop spans 16 amino acids. Per the germline V gene, CDR1 is SEHNR and CDR2 is FQNEAQ (reference sequence). The CDR3 sequence is CASSLLAGTRVTEAFF. The CDR3 coding sequence is TGTGCCAGCAGCTTATTGGCGGGCACCCGAGTCACTGAAGCTTTCTTT. Complete variable domain (other parts from reference TRBV7-9 and TRBJ1-1): DTGVSQNPRHKITKRGQNVTFRCDPISEHNRLYWYRQTLGQGPEFLTYFQNEAQLEKSRLLSDRFSAERPKGSFSTLEIQRTEQGDSAMYLCASSLLAGTRVTEAFFGQGTRLTVV.

V is TRBV19 and J is TRBJ2-6; 7 bases agree with TRBD2. J gave up 2 bases and V 5 bases, and 3 bases lay outside the gene matches. The CDR3 totals 15 residues. Germline CDR1 is LNHDA and CDR2 is SQIVND (reference sequence). The CDR3 DNA follows: TGTGCCAGTAGTCTTACTAGCGCTGGGGCCAACGTCCTGACTTTC. Protein product: CASSLTSAGANVLTF.

The chain is built from TRBV29-1 and TRBJ2-1; D uncertain. The V gene's germline CDR1 is SQVTM and CDR2 ANQGSEA. There are 13 residues in the CDR3. With 2 bases removed from V and 3 bases from J, the gap between germline ends came to 8 bases. CDR3 nucleotide sequence: TGCAGCGTTGAAAAGGGATACTACAATGAGCAGTTCTTC. Translating it yields CSVEKGYYNEQFF.

The V call is TRBV7-2, the J call TRBJ1-1; tentative D call: TRBD1 (6 bases). The CDR3 extends over 13 amino acids. Between the trimmed V and J ends, which lost 3 bases and 8 bases, there was a span of 13 bases. Germline V gene data show CDR1 as SGHTA and CDR2 as FQGNSA. DNA for the CDR3: TGTGCCAGCAGCTTTATGGGGGCGGTGGAAGCTTTCTTT. It yields the protein CASSFMGAVEAFF.

This chain uses TRBV19 with TRBJ2-1; 7 bases fit TRBD2. Germline V gene data show CDR1 as LNHDA and CDR2 as SQIVND (reference sequence). With 2 bases clipped from V and 4 bases from J, the junction kept 5 bases outside the gene matches. This CDR3 has 15 amino acids. CDR3: CASSIQGGFYNEQFF. DNA of the CDR3: TGTGCCAGTAGTATACAGGGAGGGTTTTACAATGAGCAGTTCTTC.

This sequence joins TRBV19 and TRBJ1-2; weak D call: TRBD1 (6 bases). This CDR3 has 17 amino acids. Trimming cost V 3 bases and J 8 bases, with 25 bases left between them. CDR1 is LNHDA, CDR2 SQIVND, per germline (reference sequence). CDR3 bases: TGTGCCAGTAGTATGGGGGCGTCAGCATTCGTCGTAGGAGGCTACACCTTC. Its translation is CASSMGASAFVVGGYTF.

The chain couples TRBV7-9 to TRBJ2-6; 7 bases align to TRBD1. CDR1 is SEHNR, CDR2 FQNEAQ, per germline (reference sequence). The CDR3 length is 17 residues. V was pared by 1 base and J by 0 bases, with 3 bases of the junction left unmatched. CDR3 amino acids: CASSLGDSHSGANVLTF. The CDR3 DNA reads TGTGCCAGCAGCTTAGGGGACAGCCACTCTGGGGCCAACGTCCTGACTTTC.

V usage is TRBV5-5 and J usage is TRBJ2-5, with 10 positions matching TRBD1. Germline V lookup: CDR1 SGHKS, CDR2 YYEKEE (reference sequence). Trimming removed 4 bases from V and 5 bases from J; junction bases left unmatched: 5. The CDR3 sequence is 14 residues long. As DNA, the CDR3 is TGTGCCAGCAGCCGGGACAGGGGAATGGAGACCCAGTACTTC. This encodes CASSRDRGMETQYF.

This chain connects TRBV10-3 to TRBJ2-7; D gene unclear. This CDR3 spans 11 amino acids. The V gene lost 9 bases and the J gene lost 4 bases, with 10 bases spanning the gap. Looked up from germline, CDR1 is ENHRY and CDR2 is SYGVKD. CDR3 sequence reads: CAIKGTYEQYF. Here the CDR3 DNA reads TGTGCCATTAAGGGTACTTACGAGCAGTACTTC.